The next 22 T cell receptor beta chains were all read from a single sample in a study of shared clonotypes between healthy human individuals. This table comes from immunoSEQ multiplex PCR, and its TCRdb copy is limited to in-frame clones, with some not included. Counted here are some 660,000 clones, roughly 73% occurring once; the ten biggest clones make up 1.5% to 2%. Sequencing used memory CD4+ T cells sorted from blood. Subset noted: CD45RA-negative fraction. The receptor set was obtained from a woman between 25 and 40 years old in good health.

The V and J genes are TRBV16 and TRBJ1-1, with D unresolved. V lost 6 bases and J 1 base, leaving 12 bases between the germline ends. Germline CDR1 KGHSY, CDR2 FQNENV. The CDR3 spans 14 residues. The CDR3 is CASSPTVGNTEAFF. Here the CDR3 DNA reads TGTGCCAGCAGTCCCACGGTAGGGAACACTGAAGCTTTCTTT.

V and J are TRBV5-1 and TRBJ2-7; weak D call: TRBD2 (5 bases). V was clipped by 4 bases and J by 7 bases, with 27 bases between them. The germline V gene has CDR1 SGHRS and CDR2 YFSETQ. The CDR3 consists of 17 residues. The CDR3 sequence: CASSLSGSGSRSGEQYF. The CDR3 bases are TGCGCCAGCAGCCTCAGTGGGAGTGGGTCGAGGTCGGGAGAGCAGTACTTC.

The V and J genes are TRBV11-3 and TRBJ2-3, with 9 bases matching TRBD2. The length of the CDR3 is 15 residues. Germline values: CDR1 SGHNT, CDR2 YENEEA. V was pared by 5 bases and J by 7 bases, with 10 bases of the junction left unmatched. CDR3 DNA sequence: TGTGCCAGCAGCAATACAGCGGGAGGTGGAAATACGCAGTATTTT. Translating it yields CASSNTAGGGNTQYF.

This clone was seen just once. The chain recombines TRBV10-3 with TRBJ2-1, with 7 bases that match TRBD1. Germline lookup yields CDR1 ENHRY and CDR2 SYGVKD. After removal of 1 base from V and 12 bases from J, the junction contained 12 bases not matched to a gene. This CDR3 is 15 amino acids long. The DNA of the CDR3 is TGTGCCATCAGTGAGTATAAAGGGACAGTTGTAGGGCAGTTCTTC. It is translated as CAISEYKGTVVGQFF.

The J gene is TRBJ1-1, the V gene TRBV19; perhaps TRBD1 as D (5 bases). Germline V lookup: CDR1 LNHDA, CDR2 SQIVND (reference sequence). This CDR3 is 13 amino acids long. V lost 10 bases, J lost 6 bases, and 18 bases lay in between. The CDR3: CATRGEGAAEAFF. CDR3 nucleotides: TGTGCCACTAGGGGCGAAGGGGCGGCTGAAGCTTTCTTT.

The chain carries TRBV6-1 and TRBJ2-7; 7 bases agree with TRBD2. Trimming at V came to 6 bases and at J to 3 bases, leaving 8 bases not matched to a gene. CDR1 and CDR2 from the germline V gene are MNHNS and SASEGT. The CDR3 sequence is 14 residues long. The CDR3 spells CASSAGGGDYEQYF. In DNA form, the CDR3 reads TGTGCCAGCAGCGCCGGCGGGGGAGACTACGAGCAGTACTTC.

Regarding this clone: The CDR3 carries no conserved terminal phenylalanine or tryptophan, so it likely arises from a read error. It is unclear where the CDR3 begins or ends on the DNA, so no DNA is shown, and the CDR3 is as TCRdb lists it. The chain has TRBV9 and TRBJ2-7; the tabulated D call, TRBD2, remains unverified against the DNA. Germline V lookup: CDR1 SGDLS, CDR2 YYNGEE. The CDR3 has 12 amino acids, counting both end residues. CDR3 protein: CASSANSGTPFY.

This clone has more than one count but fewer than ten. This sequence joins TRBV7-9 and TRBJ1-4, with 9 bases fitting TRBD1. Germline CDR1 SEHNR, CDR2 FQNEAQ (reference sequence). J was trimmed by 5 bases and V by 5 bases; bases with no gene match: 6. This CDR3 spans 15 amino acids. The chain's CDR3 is CASSRGQGINEKLFF. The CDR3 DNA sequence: TGTGCCAGCAGCCGCGGACAGGGGATAAATGAAAAACTGTTTTTT.

In DNA, the CDR3 is TGTGCCATCAGTGAAACGGGCACTGAAGCTTTCTTT. Translation gives CAISETGTEAFF. The V gene is TRBV10-3, the J gene TRBJ1-1, with D unresolved. V lost 3 bases, J lost 4 bases, and 6 bases lay in between. This CDR3 is 12 amino acids long. CDR1 and CDR2 (germline): ENHRY, SYGVKD.

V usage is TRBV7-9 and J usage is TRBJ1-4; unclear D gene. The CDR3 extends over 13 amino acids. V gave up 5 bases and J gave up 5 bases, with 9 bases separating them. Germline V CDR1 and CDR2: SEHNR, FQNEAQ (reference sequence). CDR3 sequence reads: CASSVAGNEKLFF. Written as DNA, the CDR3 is TGTGCCAGCAGCGTTGCCGGGAATGAAAAACTGTTTTTT.

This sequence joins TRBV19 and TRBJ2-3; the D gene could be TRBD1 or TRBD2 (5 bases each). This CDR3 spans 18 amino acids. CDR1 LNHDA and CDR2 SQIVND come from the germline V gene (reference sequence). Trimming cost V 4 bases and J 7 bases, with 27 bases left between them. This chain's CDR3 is CASSSPAAREARTYTQYF. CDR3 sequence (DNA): TGTGCCAGTAGTAGCCCAGCGGCTAGGGAAGCAAGGACATATACGCAGTATTTT.

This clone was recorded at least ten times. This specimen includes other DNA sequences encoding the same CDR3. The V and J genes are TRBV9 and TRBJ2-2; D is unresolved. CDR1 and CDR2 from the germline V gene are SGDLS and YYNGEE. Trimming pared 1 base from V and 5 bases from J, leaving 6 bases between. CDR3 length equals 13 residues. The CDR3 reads CASSVQGTGELFF. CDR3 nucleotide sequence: TGTGCCAGCAGCGTACAAGGGACCGGGGAGCTGTTTTTT.

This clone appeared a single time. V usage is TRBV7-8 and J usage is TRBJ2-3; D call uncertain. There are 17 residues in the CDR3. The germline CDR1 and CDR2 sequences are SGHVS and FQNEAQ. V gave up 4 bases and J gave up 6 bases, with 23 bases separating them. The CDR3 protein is CASSSRAPGVIIDTQYF. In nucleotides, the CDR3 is TGTGCCAGCAGCTCCCGGGCCCCCGGCGTTATAATCGATACGCAGTATTTT.

The CDR3 DNA follows: TGTGCCAGCAGCTTTCACGGGAACACTGAAGCTTTCTTT. Translating gives CASSFHGNTEAFF. This rearrangement joins TRBV7-3 to TRBJ1-1, with no clear D. CDR3 length equals 13 residues. The germline CDR1 and CDR2 sequences are SGHTA and FQGTGA. Trimming stripped 3 bases from V and 1 base from J, with 6 bases between.

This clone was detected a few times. The CDR3 here is CASGPRLNTEAFF. DNA of the CDR3: TGTGCCAGCGGACCCAGGCTGAACACTGAAGCTTTCTTT. The chain carries TRBV2 and TRBJ1-1; D remains unclear. This CDR3 contains 13 residues. Trimming cost V 8 bases and J 0 bases, with 10 bases left between them. Germline-derived CDR1 and CDR2 are SNHLY and FYNNEI.

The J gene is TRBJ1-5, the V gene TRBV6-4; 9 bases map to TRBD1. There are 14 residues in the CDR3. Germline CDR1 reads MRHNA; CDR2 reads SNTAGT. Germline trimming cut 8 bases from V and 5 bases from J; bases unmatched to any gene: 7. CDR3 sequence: CASAPDRGDQPQHF. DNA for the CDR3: TGTGCCAGCGCACCGGACAGGGGTGATCAGCCCCAGCATTTT.

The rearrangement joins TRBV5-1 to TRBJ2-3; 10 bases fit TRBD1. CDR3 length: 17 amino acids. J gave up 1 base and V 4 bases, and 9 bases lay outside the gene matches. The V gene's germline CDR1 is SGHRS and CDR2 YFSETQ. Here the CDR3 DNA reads TGCGCCAGCAGCCCTCTATCCGGGACAGGGGGCACAGATACGCAGTATTTT. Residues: CASSPLSGTGGTDTQYF.

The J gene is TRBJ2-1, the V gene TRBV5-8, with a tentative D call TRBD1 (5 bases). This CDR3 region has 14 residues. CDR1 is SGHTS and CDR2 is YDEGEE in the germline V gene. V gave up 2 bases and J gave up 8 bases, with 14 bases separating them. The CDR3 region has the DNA TGTGCCAGCAGCTTAGGGGCCCAGTTCGATGAGCAGTTCTTC. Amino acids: CASSLGAQFDEQFF.

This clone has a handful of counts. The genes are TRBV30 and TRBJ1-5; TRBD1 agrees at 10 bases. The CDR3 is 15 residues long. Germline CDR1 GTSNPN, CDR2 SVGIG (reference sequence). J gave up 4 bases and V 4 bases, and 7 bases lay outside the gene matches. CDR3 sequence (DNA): TGTGCCTGGATTGGGGACAGGGGCGCAAATCAGCCCCAGCATTTT. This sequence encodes CAWIGDRGANQPQHF.

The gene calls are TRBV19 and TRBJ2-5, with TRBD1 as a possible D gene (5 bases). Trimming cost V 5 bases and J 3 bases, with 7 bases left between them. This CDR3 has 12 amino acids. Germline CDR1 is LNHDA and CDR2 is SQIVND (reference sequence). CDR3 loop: CASSRREETQYF. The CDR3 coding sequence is TGTGCCAGTAGTCGCAGGGAAGAGACCCAGTACTTC.

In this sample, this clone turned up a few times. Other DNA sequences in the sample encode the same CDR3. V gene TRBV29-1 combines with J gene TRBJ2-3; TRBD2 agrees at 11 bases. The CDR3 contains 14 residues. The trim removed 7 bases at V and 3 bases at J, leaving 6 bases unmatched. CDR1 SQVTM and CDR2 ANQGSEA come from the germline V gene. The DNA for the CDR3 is TGCAGCGCATTAGCGGGAGGGGGGACAGATACGCAGTATTTT. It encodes CSALAGGGTDTQYF.

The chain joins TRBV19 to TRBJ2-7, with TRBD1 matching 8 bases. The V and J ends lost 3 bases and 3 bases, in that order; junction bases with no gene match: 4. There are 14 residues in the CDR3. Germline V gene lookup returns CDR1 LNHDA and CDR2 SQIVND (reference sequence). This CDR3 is CASSIQGAIYEQYF. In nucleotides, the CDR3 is TGTGCCAGTAGTATCCAGGGGGCGATCTACGAGCAGTACTTC.